This TCR beta chain appears in the sequencing data of a study of cytomegalovirus exposure and HLA in healthy donors (TCRdb year 2017). Broadly, across the study: In an earlier analysis of 450 to 750 of the donors, around 290 Gb of sequence data and 117 million unique TCR beta sequences from approximately 180 million T cells were reported. Using immunosequencing, the study profiled T cell repertoires from around 680 subjects and related those repertoires to cytomegalovirus serostatus. A few DR-DQ haplotypes were treated as single units for association and clustering because of strong linkage in the cohort. Besides the first cohort of approximately 670 subjects, a separate validation cohort made up of 120 or so different subjects was used. Class I and class II HLA loci were covered by the typing at four-digit resolution. An early release that covered several hundred HLA-typed donors contained approximately 300 gigabases of sequencing data and 65 million to 100 million unique TCR sequences. An earlier analysis of several hundred of the donors applied high-throughput TCR beta sequencing to assess whether each TCR beta V gene segment acted as functional or pseudogenic. The number of donors typed differed by locus, with about 629-630 for A, B, C, DRB1 and DQB1, around 520 for DQA1, nearly 610 for DPA1, and around 430 for DPB1. The study combined high-throughput TCR immunosequencing, statistical association of individual TCRs with disease status, and machine learning to predict cytomegalovirus infection status. The study aimed to test whether cataloging public T cell receptors could reveal signatures of past pathogen exposure. Across 300 to 500 genotyped donors of the cohort, an average of approximately 220,000 unique TCR beta nucleotide sequences per donor were sequenced, and roughly 17% of those sequences were non-productive. Donor age, sex, ethnicity and CMV serostatus were collected together with the repertoire data. The later analysis used no new phenotypic data to find candidate immune exposures, relying instead on TCR beta sequences and their occurrence across donors. Every discovery cohort repertoire had been produced on one sequencing platform. Among the roughly 390 genotyped donors, approximately 77% belonged to the genetic ancestry cluster associated with self-reported Caucasian donors. A later genetic analysis took genome-wide SNP genotypes for about 55% of the 666 donors and used that subset as a discovery cohort. In a later analysis, previously published TCR beta repertoires from several hundred donors were re-analyzed and high-resolution HLA genotyping was added so that TCR occurrence patterns could be studied.

Comments on this clone: Its antigen is currently not known. The input lacks base qualities; no much larger clone sits a single base away.

Receptor amplification or capture employed the immunoSEQ multiplex PCR assay. For the multiplex PCR, a mixture combining 60 forward primers for TCR Vbeta segments and 13 reverse primers for TCR Jbeta segments was used. A multiplex PCR assay on genomic DNA amplified the CDR3 region of rearranged TCR beta genes. The amplified TCR beta libraries were sequenced on the Illumina HiSeq System as 87-base-pair reads. Regarding the original processing steps: A later analysis tallied roughly 76 million unique TCR beta chains across the 666 repertoires, and some 12 million of those chains were shared by two or more donors. Raw reads were error-corrected and collapsed into unique sequences with a nearest-neighbor algorithm that merged closely related sequences to remove PCR and sequencing errors. V, D and J gene segments were assigned by aligning CDR3 sequences to IMGT reference sequences. For a sequence to be retained, a match of at least six nucleotides was required to both a V gene segment and a J gene segment. Rearrangements were classified as productive when the CDR3 lacked stop codons and remained in frame with V and J, and all other rearrangements were classified as non-productive. CDR3 was defined according to IMGT convention as the region running from the second conserved V-encoded cysteine to the conserved J-encoded phenylalanine. In an earlier analysis of 550 to 650 of the donors, sequences lacking an unambiguous match to a single V gene segment were excluded. An earlier analysis of 587 of the donors classified V segments as functional when productive rearrangements were above 56.7% and as segregating when the standard deviation between donors was above 5%. A statistical classification framework was built for diagnosing cytomegalovirus status from the catalog of TCR beta chain sequences. A later analysis assigned V and J genes by comparing TCR nucleotide sequences with IMGT/GENE-DB human TR gene sequences. The TCRdist pipeline was used in a later analysis to assign CDR3 sequences and most-parsimonious VDJ recombination scenarios. A later analysis defined each TCR beta chain by its CDR3 amino acid sequence plus V-gene family, and excluded reads lacking a unique V-gene family. In a later analysis, 500 to 700 highly shared, low-generation-probability nucleotide sequences were removed to address suspected cross-contamination and a sequencing artifact. In a later analysis, a clonal expansion index for each public chain was calculated from normalized within-repertoire ranks of inferred template counts. Generation probabilities in a later analysis came from a VDJ recombination model fitted to out-of-frame rearrangements, and those results were checked against IGoR. A later analysis scored TCR-TCR, TCR-HLA and TCR-CMV co-occurrence with hypergeometric tests, applying a repertoire-size bias correction to TCR pairs. To estimate false discovery rates, a later analysis permuted the HLA or CMV assignments 20 times. In a later analysis, co-occurring TCRs were grouped using DBSCAN, and TCRdist sequence similarity was added for clustering within HLA-allele-positive subsets. Repertoires with fewer than 30,000 or more than 120,000 public chains were left out of co-occurrence clustering, as were about five repertoires with anomalous nucleotide sharing. Imported from immuneACCESS, the table was reduced by TCRdb to in-frame sequences with V and J called. These copies leave out some clones; in studies compared against another copy, an unresolved V gene accounts for under half, and the cause of the remainder is not known. That table furnishes V, J and clone size, whereas the DNA furnished D and trimming. Present in this sample are around 200,000 clones, 75% to 85% of which were seen just once. 0.65% of the sample rests with the top ten.

The CDR3 has 13 amino acids, counting the end cysteine and phenylalanine. Of all the DNA, just the CDR3 is kept, 39 bases in frame from base 1. At the junction V is shortened by 5 bases and J by 6 bases, with 11 bases in between. The germline V gene specifies SGHTA as CDR1 and FQGTGA as CDR2. Summary of the overall study and its limitations: The earlier analysis of 587 of the donors excluded some 16 rarely observed V segments, including chromosome 9 orphons, because counts were too low. In a later genetic analysis, a missense DCLRE1C variant was associated with V-gene and J-gene trimming of TCR beta chains, and the association was replicated in an independent cohort. When HLA alleles, especially DR and DQ, strongly co-occurred, attributing TCR associations to individual alleles was difficult. The sequencing pipeline was judged likely to have produced a cluster of highly shared sequence variants as a technical artifact. According to a later analysis, most CMV-associated TCR beta chains appeared to be HLA-restricted, and the HLA associations seemed to be driven largely by CMV exposure. According to a later analysis, parvovirus B19, influenza, CMV and Epstein-Barr virus appeared linked to several top co-occurrence clusters. Most TCR sequences were observed very rarely across donors, whereas some public TCRs were present in many individuals. An earlier analysis of 587 of the donors showed that most TCR beta V segments appeared in productive rearrangements either about 90% or about 30% of the time, which broadly matched IMGT annotations. Correlated functional status among segregating V segments might reflect linkage disequilibrium, but an unknown experimental factor could not be ruled out. Compared with equally common non-associated chains, HLA-associated TCR beta chains in a later analysis were more clonally expanded and had lower generation probabilities. In vitro tests confirmed that a few of the cytomegalovirus-associated TCR beta chains recognize cytomegalovirus antigens. The presence/absence analyses assumed that sequencing depth was roughly uniform across donors, and that assumption may not be true. The classifier was reported to diagnose cytomegalovirus status with high specificity and sensitivity in both the original and validation cohorts. In the study, some 160 TCR beta chains were listed as associated with cytomegalovirus. A further reported finding was that TCR beta sequences accurately predicted the HLA-A and HLA-B alleles for most subjects in the first cohort. A later genetic analysis reported fewer N-insertions in productive TCRs among donors in an Asian-associated ancestry cluster than the roughly 620-donor mean. The authors suggested that the approach could potentially be generalized to other disease states and immunological phenotypes. Because HLA typing was unavailable for some donors at each locus, only the typed subset was used in association tests. The cohort was sequenced for TCR beta chains only, and without alpha or paired-chain data the features that could be detected were limited. Some IMGT-functional V segments, including TRBV6-2 and TRBV6-3, could not be distinguished by the 87-base-pair reads and were therefore excluded. CMV serostatus was the only immune exposure information available for the cohort. In a later analysis, TCR association rates were found to vary across HLA loci, with the most associated TCRs seen for DRB1 alleles and the fewest for HLA-C alleles. A later analysis associated about 17,000 TCR beta sequences with specific HLA alleles at a false discovery rate of 0.05.

The cohort was made up of approximately 670 healthy bone marrow donors. All cohort members were sampled while nominally healthy, although unrecorded immune exposures were likely present. The donor was CMV seronegative and was included in the group of under 450 seronegative cohort members. Every donor gave a peripheral blood sample, and the peripheral blood mononuclear cells from that sample were used for TCR beta sequencing. The Qiagen DNeasy Blood Extraction Kit was used to extract genomic DNA from the blood cell samples. This receptor was obtained from a boy under 18 in good health and CMV-seronegative. The receptor chain draws on TRBV7-3 and TRBJ1-5, with the D gene call left open. Sequencing was performed on PBMCs. The CDR3 region: CASSPAVGQPQHF. The DNA sequence is given as TGTGCCAGCAGCCCAGCGGTAGGTCAGCCCCAGCATTTT. Outside the CDR3, residues come from the reference TRBV7-3 and TRBJ1-5 proteins, so the full variable domain is: GAGVSQTPSNKVTEKGKYVELRCDPISGHTALYWYRQSLGQGPEFLIYFQGTGAADDSGLPNDRFFAVRPEGSVSTLKIQRTERGDSAVYLCASSPAVGQPQHFGDGTRLSIL.